This record concerns one TCR beta chain sequence. What it binds is not known. Looked up from germline, CDR1 is SGHVS and CDR2 is FNYEAQ. V shed 4 bases and J shed 3 bases, with 9 bases lying between them. The CDR3 spans 14 residues. The data originate from a study of shared clonotypes between healthy human individuals. Study overall: Every donor yielded three CD4 naive, three CD4 memory, two CD8 naive and one CD8 memory plate. General observations from the study: It was observed that 5% to 6.5% of naive CD4 clonotypes were shared across a handful of donors.

An assay was performed, and its level was deep. Repertoires were generated with immunoSEQ multiplex PCR, while TCRdb's copy carries only in-frame clones and drops some. The sample includes about 2,200,000 clones, about 92% of them seen just once. Naive CD8 populations comprised CD45RO-negative cells positively selected for CCR7, excluding terminally differentiated effector memory CD45RA+ cells. The chain recombines TRBV7-6 with TRBJ2-2; D might be TRBD1 (6 bases). The sample consisted of naive CD8+ T cells from PBMCs. This clonotype originated in a man between 18 and 35 years old in good health. Some clones in this sample may be carry-over from other donors' samples. The DNA of the CDR3 is TGTGCCAGCAGCTCCACAGGGCACACCGGGGAGCTGTTTTTT. Residues: CASSSTGHTGELFF.